One and the same sample provided the 10 T cell receptor beta chains below, sequenced in a study of breast tumors, draining lymph nodes, adjacent tissues. TCRdb re-analysed the multiplex PCR reads in MiXCR, keeping a single row per CDR3 protein. The data hold approximately 150,000 distinct CDR3 sequences, with approximately 33% observed a single time. Breast cancer patients provided tissue from their axillary draining lymph nodes. The material sequenced was axillary lymph node tissue. Source of these receptors: a female donor with breast cancer. Some clones in this sample may be carry-over from other donors' samples.

The table lists this clonotype with a count of one. A much more abundant neighbour one base away suggests this may be a read error. CDR3 amino acids: CASSFRDGVHGYTF. Here the CDR3 DNA reads TGTGCCAGCAGCTTCCGGGACGGGGTCCATGGCTACACCTTC. V usage is TRBV7-9 and J usage is TRBJ1-2, with D maybe TRBD1 (5 bases). This CDR3 spans 14 amino acids. Looked up from germline, CDR1 is SEHNR and CDR2 is FQNEAQ (reference sequence). Deletions cut 3 bases from V and 6 bases from J, with 14 bases between.

The V and J genes are TRBV6-1 and TRBJ2-1; 11 nucleotides agree with TRBD2. Germline V gene sequence: CDR1 MNHNS, CDR2 SASEGT. This CDR3 region has 15 residues. The J segment lost 12 bases and the V segment lost 5 bases, leaving 12 bases of the junction unmatched. CDR3 residues: CASSPLAGGPDGQFF. The CDR3 region has the DNA TGTGCCAGCAGTCCTCTAGCGGGGGGCCCTGATGGGCAGTTCTTC.

This clonotype was counted ten times or more. The chain couples TRBV4-1 to TRBJ2-5; D is possibly TRBD1 (6 bases). Germline CDR1 is MGHRA and CDR2 is YSYEKL. This CDR3 has 15 residues. Trimming left V 0 bases short and J 1 base short, with 9 bases between. The chain's CDR3 is CASSQETGRQETQYF. Written as DNA, the CDR3 is TGCGCCAGCAGCCAAGAGACAGGTCGCCAAGAGACCCAGTACTTC.

A word on this clonotype: One end of the junction varies from germline; a read error may be responsible. In DNA, the CDR3 is TGTGCCGGTAGTATCCGGCTAGCGGGAGTGGAGACCCAGTACTTC. This codes for CAGSIRLAGVETQYF. This rearrangement joins TRBV19 to TRBJ2-5; 10 bases agree with TRBD2. This CDR3 has 15 residues. The germline gives CDR1 LNHDA, CDR2 SQIVND (reference sequence).

This rearrangement joins TRBV5-6 to TRBJ2-4; D is uncertain. V shed 0 bases and J shed 1 base, with 14 bases lying between them. There are 17 residues in the CDR3. The germline gives CDR1 SGHDT, CDR2 YYEEEE. CDR3 sequence: CASSLAPGAEAKNIQYF. In nucleotides, the CDR3 is TGTGCCAGCAGCTTGGCCCCGGGCGCGGAGGCCAAAAACATTCAGTACTTC.

The sample holds many counts of this clonotype. V is TRBV28 and J is TRBJ2-3; D is perhaps TRBD1 (6 bases). The CDR3 extends over 14 amino acids. Between the trimmed V and J ends, which lost 6 bases and 3 bases, there was a span of 13 bases. Germline CDR1 and CDR2: MDHEN and SYDVKM. Here the CDR3 DNA reads TGTGCCAGCAGACCTTGGGGGACAACAGATACGCAGTATTTT. Its protein product is CASRPWGTTDTQYF.

This chain uses TRBV2 with TRBJ1-4; D perhaps matches TRBD1 (5 bases). The V end was cut by 6 bases, the J end by 0 bases, with 20 bases between. The CDR3 is 18 residues long. Germline V lookup: CDR1 SNHLY, CDR2 FYNNEI. The CDR3 sequence is CASSKRGKRDATNEKLFF. The CDR3 DNA is TGTGCCAGCAGCAAAAGGGGTAAGCGAGATGCAACTAATGAAAAACTGTTTTTT.

The chain has TRBV24-1 and TRBJ2-5; TRBD1 matches 9 bases. CDR3 length equals 15 residues. J gave up 5 bases and V 4 bases, and 7 bases lay outside the gene matches. Germline CDR1 reads KGHDR; CDR2 reads SFDVKD. CDR3: CATSDKGQGKETQYF. In nucleotides, the CDR3 is TGTGCCACCAGTGACAAGGGACAGGGAAAGGAGACCCAGTACTTC.

This clonotype was seen at least ten times. The chain carries TRBV20-1 and TRBJ2-3; D not certain. With 5 bases removed from V and 8 bases from J, the gap between germline ends came to 11 bases. This CDR3 is built from 11 residues. Looked up from germline, CDR1 is DFQATT and CDR2 is SNEGSKA (reference sequence). CDR3 nucleotide sequence: TGCAGTGCTGGTATGGGCATTACGCAGTATTTT. This encodes CSAGMGITQYF.

This clonotype was picked up many times. The chain is built from TRBV4-1 and TRBJ1-6, with D uncertain. Germline loops: CDR1 MGHRA, CDR2 YSYEKL. The CDR3 covers 15 residues. V lost 1 base to trimming and J lost 7 bases, with 11 bases between them. CDR3 amino acids: CASSQGFRRNSPLHF. DNA for the CDR3: TGCGCCAGCAGCCAAGGTTTCAGAAGAAATTCACCCCTCCACTTT.